The rows below give T cell receptor beta chains drawn from one sample of a study of blood T cell repertoires in COVID-19. The method was immunoSEQ multiplex PCR; TCRdb's version includes in-frame clones alone and lacks a portion of them. The table lists about 150,000 clones, about 80% of them singletons, with approximately 0.5% in the top ten. The sequenced sample was peripheral blood. These receptors were taken from a man aged 55-75 years with acute or convalescent COVID-19. CDR3s include the opening cysteine and the closing phenylalanine or tryptophan. Each record gives: J gene, CDR3 length, clone size, D gene, V gene, CDR3 DNA, CDR3 protein. D genes are given only for firm matches. Not every row has a clone size; where given, it reads once, few, many or a size class.

>TRBJ1-4|14|once|TRBD1|TRBV7-9
TGTGCCAGCAGCCAGGACAGGACTAATGAAAAACTGTTTTTT
CASSQDRTNEKLFF
>TRBJ1-2|14|-|-|TRBV4-2
TGTGCCAGCAGCCAATCTAACCTTAACTATGGCTACACCTTC
CASSQSNLNYGYTF
>TRBJ2-1|16|-|TRBD1|TRBV5-4
TGTGCCAGCAGCTCCCCCGGACAGGGGTCCTACAATGAGCAGTTCTTC
CASSSPGQGSYNEQFF
>TRBJ2-7|16|-|TRBD2|TRBV3-1/TRBV3-2
TGTGCCAGCAGCCTCGCGGGGGGCCGGGCCTACTACGAGCAGTACTTC
CASSLAGGRAYYEQYF
>TRBJ2-3|16|-|TRBD1|TRBV3-1/TRBV3-2
TGTGCCAGCAGCCAACGGACAGGGACCTCTATTGGTACGCAGTATTTT
CASSQRTGTSIGTQYF
>TRBJ1-2|12|-|TRBD1|TRBV2
TGTGCCAGCAGTGAGACAGGGAGGGGCTACACCTTC
CASSETGRGYTF
>TRBJ2-1|13|-|TRBD2|TRBV19
TGTGCCAGTAGTAGCGGGGGCTACAATGAGCAGTTCTTC
CASSSGGYNEQFF
>TRBJ1-3|11|-|-|TRBV24-1
TGTGCCACCCCGCCGCGACGGGGTATATATTTT
CATPPRRGIYF
>TRBJ2-5|13|-|TRBD1|TRBV7-7
TGTGCTAGCAGCAAAGGACAGGGAGAGACCCAGTACTTC
CASSKGQGETQYF
>TRBJ2-7|13|few|-|TRBV11-3
TGTGCCAGCAGCTCCAGCCCCGACAGCGAGCAGTACTTC
CASSSSPDSEQYF
>TRBJ2-1|18|-|TRBD2|TRBV24-1
TGTGCCACCAGTGAACCCTGGACTAGCGGGAGAGGTGTCAATGAGCAGTTCTTC
CATSEPWTSGRGVNEQFF
>TRBJ1-3|14|-|TRBD1|TRBV7-2
TGTGCCAGCAGCCCAGGGGGGAGAGAAAACACCATATATTTT
CASSPGGRENTIYF
>TRBJ2-7|17|-|TRBD2|TRBV3-1/TRBV3-2
TGTGCCAGCAGCCAATCCTCGCCCGGGACTACCTCCTACGAGCAGTACTTC
CASSQSSPGTTSYEQYF
>TRBJ1-3|16|-|-|TRBV4-2
TGTGCCAGCAGCCAAGATCGGACCGGGGGGTCAGACACCATATATTTT
CASSQDRTGGSDTIYF
>TRBJ2-1|14|-|-|TRBV5-4
TGTGCCAGCACCCCTTCGGGCTCCTACAATGAGCAGTTCTTC
CASTPSGSYNEQFF
>TRBJ1-2|17|-|TRBD1|TRBV7-2
TGTGCCAGCAGCTTAGGGTGGGGTGGGACAGAGAACTATGGCTACACCTTC
CASSLGWGGTENYGYTF
>TRBJ2-3|18|few|TRBD1|TRBV29-1
TGCAGCGCCACTTGGGACAGGGGCCATACAGGGGCAACAGATACGCAGTATTTT
CSATWDRGHTGATDTQYF
>TRBJ1-6|16|-|-|TRBV3-1/TRBV3-2
TGTGCCAGCAGCCAAGTAAGGCCGGAGGAGAATTCACCCCTCCACTTT
CASSQVRPEENSPLHF
>TRBJ1-3|15|once|TRBD1|TRBV6-1
TGTGCCAGCGCGACAGGGGGCGCGAGTGGAAACACCATATATTTT
CASATGGASGNTIYF
>TRBJ1-6|19|-|TRBD1|TRBV3-1/TRBV3-2
TGTGCCAGCAGGGGATTGCCGGGACAGGGTGTTACGCAGCGCTCACCCCTCCACTTT
CASRGLPGQGVTQRSPLHF
>TRBJ1-4|13|-|TRBD1|TRBV27
TGTGCCAGCAGGGGACAGCTTAATGAAAAACTGTTTTTT
CASRGQLNEKLFF
>TRBJ1-1|14|-|-|TRBV7-9
TGTGCCAGCAGCTTCCAGGGTTCCTACACTGAAGCTTTCTTT
CASSFQGSYTEAFF